These 17 T cell receptor beta chains originate from one sample sequenced in a study of shared clonotypes between healthy human individuals. Profiling relied on immunoSEQ multiplex PCR, and the TCRdb table lists in-frame clones only, not all of them. Among about 1 million clones listed, approximately 68% were seen once. The sample taken for sequencing was memory CD4+ T cells sorted from blood. Subset in this sample: CD45RA-negative fraction. The receptors originated from a young man in good health.

This clone has only a few counts. The chain links TRBV2 to TRBJ2-2; D is perhaps TRBD1 (5 bases). CDR1 and CDR2 (germline): SNHLY, FYNNEI. V shed 6 bases and J shed 7 bases, with 18 bases lying between them. The CDR3 totals 15 residues. CDR3 sequence (DNA): TGTGCCAGCAGCGTTCAGGGCGGCGCGGTCGGGGAGCTGTTTTTT. Amino acids: CASSVQGGAVGELFF.

The chain recombines TRBV7-9 with TRBJ1-4; D might be TRBD1 (6 bases). This CDR3 comprises 14 residues. Germline V gives CDR1 SEHNR, CDR2 FQNEAQ (reference sequence). V was cut by 7 bases and J by 8 bases, with 17 bases left in between. The CDR3 bases are TGTGCCAGCACCCTAGCAGGGGTAGGGGAAAAACTGTTTTTT. Translated, it gives CASTLAGVGEKLFF.

On this clone itself: The junction shows a germline mismatch at one end, possibly a read error. The chain links TRBV10-3 to TRBJ1-3; D remains ambiguous. Germline V gene sequence: CDR1 ENHRY, CDR2 SYGVKD. The CDR3 runs to 12 residues. The CDR3 DNA reads TGTGCCATCCGTGACGGTGGAAACACCATATATTTT. Residues: CAIRDGGNTIYF.

This sequence joins TRBV19 and TRBJ1-1; D is undetermined. In germline, CDR1 is LNHDA, CDR2 SQIVND (reference sequence). Trimming removed 8 bases at V and 2 bases at J, with 6 bases between. The CDR3 length is 11 residues. The CDR3 sequence is CASWENTEAFF. CDR3 coding DNA: TGTGCCAGTTGGGAAAACACTGAAGCTTTCTTT.

The chain employs TRBV30 and TRBJ1-3; D not resolved. Trimming stripped 4 bases from V and 0 bases from J, with 7 bases between. Germline V lookup: CDR1 GTSNPN, CDR2 SVGIG (reference sequence). The CDR3 is 13 amino acids. CDR3 protein: CAWILSSGNTIYF. In nucleotides, the CDR3 is TGTGCCTGGATTCTTAGCTCTGGAAACACCATATATTTT.

The chain carries TRBV18 and TRBJ2-5; D ambiguous. The ends were cut back, 0 bases at V and 5 bases at J, with 10 bases in the middle. CDR1 and CDR2 (germline): KGHSH, LQKENI. The CDR3 is 14 amino acids. CDR3 bases: TGTGCCAGCTCACCACCGGGAATAACTGAGACCCAGTACTTC. Translated: CASSPPGITETQYF.

The V call is TRBV15, the J call TRBJ1-3; D is possibly TRBD1 (6 bases). There are 14 residues in the CDR3. Germline CDR1 and CDR2: LNHNV and YYDKDF (reference sequence). V lost 9 bases to trimming and J lost 0 bases, with 12 bases between them. The CDR3 DNA is TGTGCCACTACAGGGCAGGCCTCTGGAAACACCATATATTTT. Protein sequence: CATTGQASGNTIYF. The full variable domain, in which reference TRBV15 and TRBJ1-3 provide the parts outside the CDR3, is DAMVIQNPRYQVTQFGKPVTLSCSQTLNHNVMYWYQQKSSQAPKLLFHYYDKDFNNEADTPDNFQSRRPNTSFCFLDIRSPGLGDTAMYLCATTGQASGNTIYFGEGSWLTVV.

The rearrangement uses TRBV7-2 and TRBJ2-3; the match to TRBD2 covers 15 bases. CDR1 is SGHTA, CDR2 FQGNSA, per germline. J was trimmed by 2 bases and V by 5 bases; bases with no gene match: 11. This CDR3 is built from 19 residues. The CDR3 loop is CASSPRTSGRATNTDTQYF. The CDR3 region has the DNA TGTGCCAGCAGCCCCCGGACTAGCGGGAGGGCCACGAACACAGATACGCAGTATTTT.

The rearrangement links TRBV5-4 to TRBJ2-1; 7 nucleotides agree with TRBD2. Germline trimming cut 3 bases from V and 5 bases from J; bases unmatched to any gene: 5. Germline V gene data show CDR1 as SGHNT and CDR2 as YYREEE (reference sequence). This CDR3 comprises 14 residues. In DNA, the CDR3 is TGTGCCAGCAGCTACCCGGGGGGAAACAATGAGCAGTTCTTC. Translated, it gives CASSYPGGNNEQFF.

This clone was observed a few times. The V and J genes are TRBV6-1 and TRBJ2-2; tentative D call: TRBD2 (5 bases). This CDR3 contains 15 residues. Germline assignment: CDR1 MNHNS and CDR2 SASEGT. Trimming cost V 7 bases and J 3 bases, with 15 bases left between them. The CDR3: CASTPSGKHTGELFF. The CDR3 bases are TGTGCCAGCACCCCGTCCGGGAAACACACCGGGGAGCTGTTTTTT.

This rearrangement joins TRBV9 to TRBJ2-5; D is uncertain. V was shortened by 4 bases and J by 0 bases, with 16 bases between the two germline ends. CDR1 is SGDLS, CDR2 YYNGEE, per germline. The CDR3 spans 16 residues. CDR3 amino acids: CASSIGPADYQETQYF. Here the CDR3 DNA reads TGTGCCAGCAGCATCGGCCCGGCAGATTACCAAGAGACCCAGTACTTC.

The rearrangement links TRBV7-9 to TRBJ1-4, with a weak D call TRBD1 (5 bases). The CDR3 runs 14 residues. Per the germline V gene, CDR1 is SEHNR and CDR2 is FQNEAQ (reference sequence). V was trimmed by 5 bases and J by 4 bases, leaving 11 bases between them. CDR3 region: CASSVYGGNEKLFF. The CDR3 DNA sequence: TGTGCCAGCAGCGTATACGGGGGTAATGAAAAACTGTTTTTT.

This clone was detected once. This chain uses TRBV7-2 with TRBJ2-7; D may correspond to TRBD1 or TRBD2 (6 bases each). Per germline, CDR1 SGHTA and CDR2 FQGNSA. This CDR3 spans 15 amino acids. V was trimmed by 5 bases and J by 0 bases, leaving 14 bases between them. The CDR3 protein is CASSPGGGISYEQYF. CDR3 in DNA: TGTGCCAGCAGCCCCGGGGGCGGGATCTCCTACGAGCAGTACTTC.

This chain connects TRBV6-6 to TRBJ2-1; D ambiguous. V was cut by 5 bases and J by 7 bases, with 9 bases left in between. The CDR3 is 12 amino acids. In germline, CDR1 is MNHNY, CDR2 SVGAGI (reference sequence). CDR3 in amino acids: CASSPRRNEQFF. The CDR3 bases are TGTGCCAGCAGTCCCCGAAGGAATGAGCAGTTCTTC.

The gene calls are TRBV19 and TRBJ2-1, with TRBD2 matching over 10 bases. V shed 1 base, J shed 2 bases, and the junction held 8 bases outside the gene matches. The germline V gene encodes CDR1 LNHDA and CDR2 SQIVND (reference sequence). The CDR3 consists of 18 residues. In DNA, the CDR3 is TGTGCCAGTAGTATAGGGATGGAGCGGGGGGGCACCTACAATGAGCAGTTCTTC. Protein: CASSIGMERGGTYNEQFF.

The rearrangement links TRBV6-1 to TRBJ2-3, with unresolved D. The CDR3 extends over 11 amino acids. The V gene's germline CDR1 is MNHNS and CDR2 SASEGT. V lost 7 bases and J 4 bases, leaving 6 bases between the germline ends. CDR3 protein: CASKVADTQYF. The CDR3 DNA sequence: TGTGCCAGCAAAGTCGCAGATACGCAGTATTTT.

The chain has TRBV5-1 and TRBJ1-1; 7 bases match TRBD1. CDR1 is SGHRS and CDR2 is YFSETQ in the germline V gene. This CDR3 contains 14 residues. V dropped 2 bases and J dropped 7; count of bases not matched to a gene: 8. The CDR3 region is CASSLILGDSEAFF. CDR3 DNA: TGCGCCAGCAGCTTAATCTTGGGGGACAGTGAAGCTTTCTTT.